This record concerns one TCR beta chain sequence. Its matching antigen is unknown. Only in-frame clones appear in the TCRdb table, and some are missing; sequencing was by immunoSEQ multiplex PCR. The sample comprises about 57,000 clones, about 80% of which are singletons, and about 4.7% rests with the top ten. Germline values: CDR1 SGDLS, CDR2 YYNGEE. V gave up 3 bases and J gave up 2 bases; unmatched junction bases: 8. The CDR3 loop spans 15 amino acids. These data come from a study of OX40 agonist ivuxolimab in advanced cancers. Overall study results and limits: At doses 0.1 to 3.0 mg/kg, CD4+ and CD8+ clones expanded. Determination of antigen specificity was not performed for the expanded peripheral T cells. More expanded clones were found, on average, in CD8+ than in CD4+ T cells.

The input for sequencing was CD4+ or CD8+ T cells sorted from blood, taken in a trial of the OX40 agonist ivuxolimab. The chain carries TRBV9 and TRBJ2-7, with 7 bases lining up with TRBD1. The TCR sequence derives from an adult with an advanced solid tumor such as melanoma, head and neck, liver or kidney cancer. CDR3: CASSARQGTTYEQYF. The CDR3, as DNA: TGTGCCAGCAGCGCCAGACAGGGAACCACCTACGAGCAGTACTTC.